This T cell receptor (beta chain) was sequenced during a study of T-cell reconstitution after alpha-beta-depleted transplantation in children. Study results and caveats: At the one-year point after transplant, T-cell counts and TCRbeta diversity were found to come mostly from T cells that had been newly produced.

In this sample, this clonotype turned up many times. What it binds is not known. This CDR3 has 16 amino acids. In germline, CDR1 is LGHNA, CDR2 YSLEER. Trimming removed 3 bases from V and 2 bases from J; junction bases left unmatched: 3. Construction of the TCRbeta library involved unique molecular identifiers. TCRdb re-called the PCR reads through MiXCR, storing one row per CDR3 protein. Of hundreds of thousands of distinct CDR3 sequences listed, around 8.4% are singletons. The input for sequencing was PBMCs, mostly from graft donor cells, taken 360 days after TCRalphabeta/CD19-depleted stem cell transplant. The sequence was obtained from a male patient aged 2 to 10 who had a stem cell transplant for acute myeloid leukemia, so the T cells may come from the graft donor. This chain links TRBV4-3 with TRBJ2-1; TRBD2 matches 11 bases. CDR3 DNA: TGCGCCAGCAGCCAGACGACTAGCGGGACCTACAATGAGCAGTTCTTC. As protein: CASSQTTSGTYNEQFF.